These 23 T cell receptor beta chains came from one sample sequenced in a study of blood T cells in healthy people across ages. Using a J-beta primer mix together with a sample-barcoded 5' primer, a second PCR was run for roughly 6 to 11 cycles. TCRdb redid the calling of the 5' RACE reads with MiXCR, one entry per CDR3 protein. The table includes approximately 770,000 distinct CDR3 sequences, nearly 60% detected once. Sequencing used blood. All receptors come from a man aged 30 to 45 in good health.

The rearrangement links TRBV6-2 or TRBV6-3 to TRBJ2-2, with D perhaps matching TRBD2 (5 bases). This CDR3 comprises 14 residues. Germline CDR1 MNHEY, CDR2 SVGEGT. V lost 5 bases to trimming and J lost 5 bases, with 12 bases between them. CDR3 amino acids: CASSNAGETGELFF. CDR3 in DNA: TGTGCCAGCAGTAACGCCGGGGAGACCGGGGAGCTGTTTTTT.

The rearrangement links TRBV20-1 to TRBJ1-1; the match to TRBD1 covers 7 bases. Germline CDR1 DFQATT, CDR2 SNEGSKA (reference sequence). CDR3 length equals 12 residues. J was trimmed by 6 bases and V by 6 bases; bases with no gene match: 7. As DNA, the CDR3 is TGCAGTGCGGACAGGCGGACATCTGAAGCTTTCTTT. This sequence encodes CSADRRTSEAFF.

J is TRBJ2-1 and V is TRBV3-1; TRBD1 might be the D (5 bases). Germline CDR1 LGHDT, CDR2 YNNKEL (reference sequence). Deletions cut 4 bases from V and 6 bases from J, with 10 bases between. This CDR3 is built from 13 residues. DNA of the CDR3: TGTGCCAGCAGCCTAAAAGGGGTCAATGAGCAGTTCTTC. Protein product: CASSLKGVNEQFF.

This chain connects TRBV6-2 or TRBV6-3 to TRBJ1-2; D is undetermined. The CDR3 is 14 amino acids. V lost 2 bases to trimming and J lost 4 bases, with 11 bases between them. The germline V gene has CDR1 MNHEY and CDR2 SVGEGT. The CDR3 DNA reads as TGTGCCAGCAGTTACGCGGAGAGCCCCTATGGCTACACCTTC. Protein: CASSYAESPYGYTF.

The chain recombines TRBV14 with TRBJ1-2, with D possibly being TRBD1 (5 bases). The germline V and J ends were trimmed by 0 bases and 2 bases, with 10 bases remaining between them. The CDR3 loop spans 15 amino acids. Per the germline V gene, CDR1 is SGHDN and CDR2 is FVKESK. This chain's CDR3 is CASSQDLRGNYGYTF. In DNA, the CDR3 is TGTGCCAGCAGCCAAGATCTAAGGGGAAACTATGGCTACACCTTC.

This clonotype appeared a few times. The V and J genes are TRBV29-1 and TRBJ1-1; D not certain. Germline V gives CDR1 SQVTM, CDR2 ANQGSEA. The CDR3 runs to 13 residues. Trimming removed 3 bases from V and 1 base from J, with 9 bases in between. The chain's CDR3 is CSVDATENTEAFF. The CDR3 nucleotides are TGCAGCGTTGACGCTACAGAGAACACTGAAGCTTTCTTT.

The chain employs TRBV15 and TRBJ2-7, with unresolved D. This CDR3 spans 15 amino acids. Germline V CDR1 and CDR2: LNHNV, YYDKDF (reference sequence). The ends were cut back, 0 bases at V and 3 bases at J, with 12 bases in the middle. The CDR3 sequence: CATSRDIAVGYEQYF. DNA of the CDR3: TGTGCCACCAGCAGAGATATAGCTGTGGGCTACGAGCAGTACTTC. Full variable domain (remainder filled in from reference TRBV15 and TRBJ2-7): DAMVIQNPRYQVTQFGKPVTLSCSQTLNHNVMYWYQQKSSQAPKLLFHYYDKDFNNEADTPDNFQSRRPNTSFCFLDIRSPGLGDTAMYLCATSRDIAVGYEQYFGPGTRLTVT.

The V gene is TRBV10-3, the J gene TRBJ2-1; TRBD2 might be the D (5 bases). The CDR3 covers 14 residues. Germline lookup yields CDR1 ENHRY and CDR2 SYGVKD. Trimming took off 4 bases at V and 0 bases at J, with 7 bases between the two ends. In nucleotides, the CDR3 is TGTGCCATCAGTGCGGGAAGCTCCTACAATGAGCAGTTCTTC. This sequence encodes CAISAGSSYNEQFF.

This clonotype was detected a few times. The rearrangement uses TRBV20-1 and TRBJ2-5; perhaps TRBD1 as D (6 bases). Germline loops: CDR1 DFQATT, CDR2 SNEGSKA (reference sequence). Trimming stripped 3 bases from V and 3 bases from J, with 17 bases between. CDR3 length equals 15 residues. CDR3 nucleotide sequence: TGCAGTGCTAGGACAGGCGACCACCCCAAAGAGACCCAGTACTTC. This encodes CSARTGDHPKETQYF.

This chain uses TRBV20-1 with TRBJ2-7, with D unclear. Germline CDR1 is DFQATT and CDR2 is SNEGSKA (reference sequence). The CDR3 covers 15 residues. V lost 0 bases and J lost 0, with 12 bases in between. The CDR3 coding sequence is TGCAGTGCTAGAGATCCCCAGGTAGACTCCTACGAGCAGTACTTC. Translating it yields CSARDPQVDSYEQYF.

The chain recombines TRBV7-9 with TRBJ2-3, with no clear D. V lost 5 bases, J lost 0 bases, and 12 bases lay in between. Germline loops: CDR1 SEHNR, CDR2 FQNEAQ (reference sequence). The CDR3 runs to 15 residues. CDR3 region: CASSRDLGSTDTQYF. The CDR3 DNA follows: TGTGCCAGCAGCCGAGATTTGGGTAGCACAGATACGCAGTATTTT.

The chain joins TRBV30 to TRBJ2-4, with a tentative D call TRBD1 (6 bases). The J call may not be correct, given that the DNA end is closer to TRBJ2-7. The CDR3 is 12 amino acids. Per germline, CDR1 GTSNPN and CDR2 SVGIG (reference sequence). CDR3 in DNA: TGTGCCTGGAGTAATAGGGGGTACGAGCAGTACTTC. Its protein product is CAWSNRGYEQYF.

This chain joins TRBV3-1 and TRBJ2-7; 8 nucleotides align to TRBD1. The CDR3 covers 14 residues. The trim removed 5 bases at V and 2 bases at J, leaving 5 bases unmatched. Per the germline V gene, CDR1 is LGHDT and CDR2 is YNNKEL (reference sequence). DNA for the CDR3: TGTGCCAGCAGCACACAGGGGGAGGCCTACGAGCAGTACTTC. Amino acid sequence: CASSTQGEAYEQYF.

J is TRBJ1-2 and V is TRBV7-9, with D possibly TRBD1 on 6 matching bases. The germline gives CDR1 SEHNR, CDR2 FQNEAQ (reference sequence). This CDR3 region has 14 residues. Trimming removed 0 bases from V and 6 bases from J, with 11 bases in between. The CDR3 spells CASSLALQGDGYTF. CDR3 coding DNA: TGTGCCAGCAGCTTAGCGTTACAGGGTGATGGCTACACCTTC.

The genes are TRBV29-1 and TRBJ2-1; TRBD1 matches 9 bases. Germline values: CDR1 SQVTM, CDR2 ANQGSEA. This CDR3 is built from 15 residues. With V trimmed by 7 bases and J by 6 bases, 13 bases remained unmatched. The CDR3 DNA is TGCAGCGCGCGAGGGGAGGGACAGGGTGGCAATGAGCAGTTCTTC. Its translation: CSARGEGQGGNEQFF.

The V and J genes are TRBV18 and TRBJ2-3; D possibly corresponds to TRBD2 (6 bases). Germline CDR1 reads KGHSH; CDR2 reads LQKENI. Trimming took 3 bases from V and 8 from J, leaving 21 bases between them. The CDR3 consists of 16 residues. The CDR3 bases are TGTGCCAGCTCACCCAACGGCCCCGGGGAGGTCGGTACGCAGTATTTT. Its translation is CASSPNGPGEVGTQYF.

The J gene is TRBJ1-1, the V gene TRBV29-1, with 12 bases lining up with TRBD1. The CDR3 is made up of 15 amino acids. From germline, CDR1 is SQVTM and CDR2 ANQGSEA. The junction had 4 bases not matched to a gene; V was cut back by 3 bases and J by 2 bases. In DNA form, the CDR3 reads TGCAGCGTTGAGGGGACAGGGGGCGCAAACACTGAAGCTTTCTTT. Amino acid sequence: CSVEGTGGANTEAFF.

This clonotype was picked up a small number of times. The chain combines TRBV24-1 with TRBJ2-4, with D tentatively TRBD1 (6 bases). Gene TRBJ2-5 matches the end of the DNA better, so the J call may be wrong. The CDR3 runs to 16 residues. CDR1 is KGHDR and CDR2 is SFDVKD in the germline V gene. CDR3 DNA: TGTGCCACCAGTGACCCCACAGGGTTTGGGTATGAGACCCAGTACTTC. Protein product: CATSDPTGFGYETQYF.

The chain couples TRBV27 to TRBJ2-7; 7 nucleotides align to TRBD2. V lost 7 bases to trimming and J lost 6 bases; unmatched junction nucleotides: 6. CDR3 size: 12 residues. CDR1 MNHEY and CDR2 SMNVEV come from the germline V gene (reference sequence). CDR3 DNA sequence: TGTGCCAGCAAGAGCGGGGCCCGCGAGCAGTACTTC. Its translation is CASKSGAREQYF.

The genes are TRBV6-5 and TRBJ2-6; maybe TRBD2 (7 bases). Deletions cut 3 bases from V and 0 bases from J, with 18 bases between. Germline V lookup: CDR1 MNHEY, CDR2 SVGAGI. The CDR3 is made up of 19 amino acids. The CDR3 DNA reads TGTGCCAGCAGTTATATACTAGCGACAGGCCTCTCTGGGGCCAACGTCCTGACTTTC. It yields the protein CASSYILATGLSGANVLTF.

The chain is built from TRBV6-1 and TRBJ2-5, with D tentatively TRBD2 (6 bases). The J call is uncertain, as TRBJ2-4 better fits the DNA end. The CDR3 covers 14 residues. Germline CDR1 is MNHNS and CDR2 is SASEGT. CDR3 region: CASKYRGNRNIQYF. The DNA of the CDR3 is TGTGCCAGCAAGTATCGGGGGAATCGGAACATTCAGTACTTC.

The chain links TRBV5-1 to TRBJ1-6; D remains ambiguous. Germline lookup yields CDR1 SGHRS and CDR2 YFSETQ. The CDR3 covers 16 residues. V shed 0 bases and J shed 12 bases, with 19 bases lying between them. The CDR3 coding sequence is TGCGCCAGCAGCTTGGATTCGGGTTCTGGGGTCCAACCCCTCCACTTT. It yields the protein CASSLDSGSGVQPLHF.

The chain couples TRBV7-2 to TRBJ2-5, with 11 bases identical to TRBD2. The V and J ends lost 5 bases and 4 bases, in that order; junction bases with no gene match: 6. This CDR3 spans 15 amino acids. Per the germline V gene, CDR1 is SGHTA and CDR2 is FQGNSA. CDR3 residues: CASSRTGTSGETQYF. The CDR3 DNA is TGTGCCAGCAGCAGAACGGGGACTAGCGGAGAGACCCAGTACTTC.